This T cell receptor (beta chain) was captured in a study of identical twins. Study conclusions and caveats: The more abundant beta clonotypes in cord blood had fewer insertions, and memory repertoires did not show this. Analyses of zero insertions could, in part, be confounded by invariant MAIT and iNKT cells.

Trimming left V 7 bases short and J 4 bases short, with 19 bases between. The V gene's germline CDR1 is MNHNS and CDR2 SASEGT. The length of the CDR3 is 16 residues. TCRdb reprocessed the 5' RACE reads via MiXCR and lists one record per CDR3 protein. The table lists 600,000 to 700,000 distinct CDR3 sequences, approximately 22% of them singletons. With regard to this clonotype: No antigen is known for it.

This sample was shared with a second study, whose subject was T cells expressing NK-cell markers.

Sequencing was carried out using PBMCs. The source is a woman between 18 and 29 years old in good health. The chain recombines TRBV6-1 with TRBJ2-2, with D possibly being TRBD1 (5 bases). The CDR3 DNA is TGTGCCAGCACCACGACAGTGACCCATGGCACCGGGGAGCTGTTTTTT. It yields the protein CASTTTVTHGTGELFF.